This is a list of T cell receptor beta chains from one sample in a study of blood T cells in healthy people across ages. TCRdb re-analysed the 5' RACE reads in MiXCR, keeping a single row per CDR3 protein. The data hold around 780,000 distinct CDR3 sequences, with 45% to 70% observed a single time. Source material: blood. The receptor set was obtained from a man aged 35 to 55 in good health. CDR3s include the opening cysteine and the closing phenylalanine or tryptophan. A D gene is named only where the DNA matches it firmly. Clone size is stated in some rows and not others, as once, few, many or a class when expanded.

V gene	D gene	J gene	clone size	CDR3 protein	CDR3 DNA
TRBV20-1	TRBD1	TRBJ1-5	once	CSAWDSDQPQHF	TGCAGTGCGTGGGACAGTGACCAGCCCCAGCATTTT
TRBV7-9	-	TRBJ2-5	-	CASSPPGVETQYF	TGTGCCAGCAGCCCCCCAGGGGTCGAGACCCAGTACTTC
TRBV19	-	TRBJ2-2	-	CASSHSSTGELFF	TGTGCCAGTAGCCATTCGAGCACCGGGGAGCTGTTTTTT
TRBV28	-	TRBJ1-2	-	CASSRGLDGHTF	TGTGCCAGCAGTAGGGGATTGGATGGCCACACCTTC
TRBV5-1	TRBD1	TRBJ2-7	few	CASSWGQGGEQYF	TGCGCCAGCAGCTGGGGACAGGGGGGCGAGCAGTACTTC
TRBV7-2	-	TRBJ2-5	-	CASSLAGPQEQYF	TGTGCCAGCAGCTTAGCGGGGCCCCAAGAGCAGTACTTC
TRBV7-9	-	TRBJ2-1	-	CASRYYNTSSYNEQFF	TGTGCCAGCAGATACTACAACACGAGCTCCTACAATGAGCAGTTCTTC
TRBV29-1	TRBD1	TRBJ1-1	once	CSAVITGGNTEAFF	TGCAGCGCTGTGATTACAGGGGGAAACACTGAAGCTTTCTTT
TRBV11-2	-	TRBJ2-1	-	CASSLAPSEQFF	TGTGCCAGCAGCTTAGCCCCTAGTGAGCAGTTCTTC
TRBV10-3	TRBD1	TRBJ1-2	few	CATQRDLQGVSYTF	TGTGCCACCCAGCGGGACTTACAGGGGGTTAGCTACACCTTC
TRBV4-2	-	TRBJ2-2	-	CASSQERRNTGELFF	TGTGCCAGCAGCCAAGAGAGAAGAAACACCGGGGAGCTGTTTTTT
TRBV28	-	TRBJ1-2	-	CASMLVGRGGNYGHTF	TGTGCCAGCATGCTAGTGGGTAGGGGAGGTAACTATGGCCACACCTTC
TRBV6-7	TRBD2	TRBJ2-3	once	CASSYPSKGGPDLGTQYF	TGTGCCAGCAGTTACCCCTCTAAGGGAGGGCCGGACCTGGGTACGCAGTATTTT
TRBV28	-	TRBJ2-4	-	CASSLVGQGKNIQYF	TGTGCCAGCAGTTTAGTCGGGCAGGGCAAAAACATTCAGTACTTC
TRBV7-2	TRBD1	TRBJ2-7	-	CASSLELTGTYEQYF	TGTGCCAGCAGCCTCGAGCTGACAGGGACCTACGAGCAGTACTTC
TRBV9	TRBD2	TRBJ2-5	-	CASSVGGEGETQYF	TGTGCCAGCAGCGTAGGGGGGGAGGGAGAGACCCAGTACTTC
TRBV20-1	-	TRBJ1-2	-	CSARRAGVPYGYTF	TGCAGTGCTAGGAGGGCGGGGGTTCCCTATGGCTACACCTTC
TRBV2	-	TRBJ2-3	-	CASRRRAVSTDTQYF	TGTGCCAGCAGGCGTAGGGCGGTGAGCACAGATACGCAGTATTTT
TRBV14	-	TRBJ2-2	-	CASSQNRITGELFF	TGTGCCAGCAGCCAAAATCGGATCACCGGGGAGCTGTTTTTT
TRBV6-1	-	TRBJ1-4	-	CASRDIDEKLFF	TGTGCCAGCAGAGACATTGATGAAAAACTGTTTTTT
TRBV7-6	-	TRBJ2-1	-	CASSPKHGARFYEQFF	TGTGCCAGCAGCCCCAAACACGGGGCGCGTTTCTATGAGCAGTTCTTC
TRBV7-9	TRBD1	TRBJ1-1	-	CASSPRQGSKNTEAFF	TGTGCCAGCAGCCCACGACAGGGGAGTAAGAACACTGAAGCTTTCTTT
TRBV20-1	-	TRBJ2-7	few	CSASTSGYEQYF	TGCAGTGCTAGCACGTCGGGTTACGAGCAGTACTTC
TRBV7-2	TRBD2	TRBJ2-3	many	CASSLNSGGTDTQYF	TGTGCCAGCAGCTTAAACTCGGGAGGAACAGATACGCAGTATTTT
TRBV7-8	-	TRBJ2-7	few	CASSTGTVTYEQYF	TGTGCCAGCAGCACCGGGACTGTAACCTACGAGCAGTACTTC
TRBV6-5	-	TRBJ1-2	-	CASSLQGGGGYTF	TGTGCCAGCAGTCTACAGGGAGGCGGTGGCTACACCTTC
TRBV20-1	-	TRBJ1-1	-	CSARDRAGTEAFF	TGCAGTGCTAGAGATCGGGCAGGGACTGAAGCTTTCTTT
TRBV15	-	TRBJ2-5	once	CATSSLDYQETQYF	TGTGCCACCAGCAGTCTCGACTACCAAGAGACCCAGTACTTC
TRBV28	-	TRBJ2-1	-	CASKTGFGNEQFF	TGTGCCAGCAAAACAGGGTTCGGCAATGAGCAGTTCTTC
TRBV3-1	-	TRBJ2-7	-	CASSPPIGGYEQYF	TGTGCCAGCAGCCCCCCGATAGGAGGGTACGAGCAGTACTTC
TRBV28	TRBD2	TRBJ2-4	-	CASSFSGLAGGRYIQYF	TGTGCCAGCAGTTTCAGTGGACTAGCGGGAGGGAGGTACATTCAGTACTTC
TRBV28	-	TRBJ2-6	-	CASTGHTISGANVLTF	TGTGCCAGCACGGGACACACAATCTCTGGGGCCAACGTCCTGACTTTC
TRBV5-5	-	TRBJ1-4	few	CASSLRTVEEKLFF	TGTGCCAGCAGCTTACGCACCGTCGAAGAAAAACTGTTTTTT
TRBV24-1	-	TRBJ1-5	-	CATSDLRGQPQHF	TGTGCCACCAGTGATTTGCGGGGTCAGCCCCAGCATTTT
TRBV14	-	TRBJ2-7	-	CASSQEAHYEQYF	TGTGCCAGCAGCCAAGAGGCCCACTACGAGCAGTACTTC
TRBV5-1	-	TRBJ2-1	-	CASSLVPIRDEQFF	TGCGCCAGCAGCTTGGTTCCCATTAGGGATGAGCAGTTCTTC
TRBV12-3/TRBV12-4	TRBD1	TRBJ2-7	-	CASSLFPPSTGGYEQYF	TGTGCCAGCAGTTTATTCCCCCCATCCACAGGGGGCTACGAGCAGTACTTC
TRBV6-6	TRBD2	TRBJ2-7	-	CASSCGLAGGPYEQYF	TGTGCCAGCAGCTGCGGACTAGCGGGAGGGCCCTACGAGCAGTACTTC
TRBV7-9	TRBD1	TRBJ2-5	-	CASSSAGGETQYF	TGTGCCAGCAGTTCAGCAGGGGGCGAGACCCAGTACTTC
TRBV4-2	-	TRBJ2-1	-	CASSQVGTSGFYNEQSF	TGTGCCAGCAGCCAAGTAGGAACGAGCGGGTTCTACAATGAGCAGTCCTTC
TRBV27	TRBD2	TRBJ2-7	-	CASSSPGLAPYNEQYF	TGTGCCAGCAGTTCCCCGGGACTAGCCCCCTACAATGAGCAGTACTTC
TRBV29-1	TRBD2	TRBJ2-3	-	CSVTGTTSTDTQYF	TGCAGCGTTACCGGGACTACTAGCACAGATACGCAGTATTTT
TRBV28	-	TRBJ2-7	few	CASTGREEQYF	TGTGCCAGCACCGGACGGGAGGAGCAGTACTTC
TRBV9	-	TRBJ2-2	-	CASSVQGPGELFF	TGTGCCAGCAGCGTACAGGGGCCCGGGGAGCTGTTTTTT
TRBV5-1	TRBD1	TRBJ2-3	few	CASSLGQDDTDTQYF	TGCGCCAGCAGTCTTGGACAGGACGACACGGATACGCAGTATTTT
TRBV6-1	TRBD1	TRBJ1-6	-	CASSEMGTVPSPLHF	TGTGCCAGCAGTGAAATGGGGACAGTCCCATCACCCCTCCACTTT
TRBV15	TRBD2	TRBJ2-7	-	CATSRDKLAVYEQYF	TGTGCCACCAGCAGAGATAAACTAGCGGTATACGAGCAGTACTTC
TRBV27	-	TRBJ2-3	few	CATKYREDTQYF	TGTGCCACCAAATATAGGGAAGATACGCAGTATTTT